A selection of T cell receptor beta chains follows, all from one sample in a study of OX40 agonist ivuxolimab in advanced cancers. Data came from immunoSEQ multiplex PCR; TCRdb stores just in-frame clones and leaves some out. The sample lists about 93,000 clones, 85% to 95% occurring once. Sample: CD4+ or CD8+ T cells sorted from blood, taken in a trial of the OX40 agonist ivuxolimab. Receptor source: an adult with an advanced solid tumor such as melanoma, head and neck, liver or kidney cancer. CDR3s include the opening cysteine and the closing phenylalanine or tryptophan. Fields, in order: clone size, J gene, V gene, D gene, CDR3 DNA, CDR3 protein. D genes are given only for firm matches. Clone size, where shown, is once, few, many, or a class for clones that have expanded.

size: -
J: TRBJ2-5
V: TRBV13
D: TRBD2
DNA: TGTGCCAGCAGCTTAGCTGTAGCGGGACCCCAAGAGACCCAGTACTTC
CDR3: CASSLAVAGPQETQYF

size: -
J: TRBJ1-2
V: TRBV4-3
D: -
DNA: TGCGCCAGCAGCCAAGACCGAGCTAACTATGGCTACACCTTC
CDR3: CASSQDRANYGYTF

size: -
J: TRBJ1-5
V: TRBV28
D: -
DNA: TGTGCCAGCAGCCTAGCCCAAGCAGTCAATCAGCCCCAGCATTTT
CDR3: CASSLAQAVNQPQHF

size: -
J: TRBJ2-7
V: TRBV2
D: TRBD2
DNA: TGTGCCAGCAGTGTATCCGGGAGGAGTACCTACGAGCAGTACTTC
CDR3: CASSVSGRSTYEQYF

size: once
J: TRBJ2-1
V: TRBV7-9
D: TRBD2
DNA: TGTGCCAGCAGCCCAACTAGCGGGGACTACAATGAGCAGTTCTTC
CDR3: CASSPTSGDYNEQFF

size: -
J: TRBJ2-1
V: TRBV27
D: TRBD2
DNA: TGTGCCAGCAGTTCCCCCCCTAGCGGGAGAGGGGTTATCAATGAGCAGTTCTTC
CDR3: CASSSPPSGRGVINEQFF

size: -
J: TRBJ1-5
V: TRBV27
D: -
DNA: TGTGCCAGTTCCGGGAGTGTAAATCAGCCCCAGCATTTT
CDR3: CASSGSVNQPQHF

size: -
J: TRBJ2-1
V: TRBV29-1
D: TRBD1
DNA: TGCAGCGACCAAGACAGGGACAATGAGCAGTTCTTC
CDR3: CSDQDRDNEQFF

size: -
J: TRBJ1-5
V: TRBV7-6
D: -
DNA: TGTGCCAGCAGCTTAGGTCAGGGTCAGCCCCAGCATTTT
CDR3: CASSLGQGQPQHF

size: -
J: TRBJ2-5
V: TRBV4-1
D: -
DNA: TGCGCCAGCAGCCAAGGTTCCGGGACCCAGTACTTC
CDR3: CASSQGSGTQYF

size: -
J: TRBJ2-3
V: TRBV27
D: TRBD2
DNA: TGTGCCAGCAGTGAGGCCGGGACTAGGAGTACCGCAGATACGCAGTATTTT
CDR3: CASSEAGTRSTADTQYF

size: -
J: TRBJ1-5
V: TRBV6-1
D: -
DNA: TGTGCCAGCAGTGTCGGGGGGGGTCAGCCCCAGCATTTT
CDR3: CASSVGGGQPQHF

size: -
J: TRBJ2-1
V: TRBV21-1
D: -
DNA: TGTGCCAGCATTTATCTGGGGGGACAGGGGGTGACTAGCGGGAGATGGGCGTACAATGAGCAGTTCTTC
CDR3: CASIYLGGQGVTSGRWAYNEQFF

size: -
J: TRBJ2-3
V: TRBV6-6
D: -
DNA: TGTGCCACTACCCCCGGGAGCCTAGATACGCAGTATTTT
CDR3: CATTPGSLDTQYF

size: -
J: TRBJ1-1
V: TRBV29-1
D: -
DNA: TGCAGCGTTGAACAGAGTGGATCGGCTACTGAAGCTTTCTTT
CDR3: CSVEQSGSATEAFF

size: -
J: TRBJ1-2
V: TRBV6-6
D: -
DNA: TGTGCCAGCTGGGGGCTGGGAGAAGGCTACACCTTC
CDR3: CASWGLGEGYTF

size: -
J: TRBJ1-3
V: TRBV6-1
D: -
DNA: TGTGCCAGCACCCTAACCCCCGGAAACACCATATATTTT
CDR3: CASTLTPGNTIYF